What follows describes a single T cell receptor (beta chain). The germline gives CDR1 MGHRA, CDR2 YSYEKL. Trimming took 1 base from V and 8 from J, leaving 15 bases between them. The CDR3 extends over 15 amino acids. Profiled with immunoSEQ multiplex PCR; TCRdb holds only in-frame clones, not every one. The sample comprises about 59,000 clones, more than 60% of which are singletons, and around 5.4% rests with the top ten. The data originate from a study of blood T cell repertoires in COVID-19. J is TRBJ1-3 and V is TRBV4-1; D may be TRBD1 (5 bases). The source material was peripheral blood. The TCR was taken from a woman in her seventies with acute or convalescent COVID-19. CDR3 loop: CASSQVLGAVDTIYF. The CDR3 DNA reads TGCGCCAGCAGCCAAGTTCTAGGGGCCGTGGACACCATATATTTT.